This TCR beta chain was sequenced in a study of T cell changes during pregnancy in multiple sclerosis. Method: immunoSEQ multiplex PCR; TCRdb's copy keeps in-frame clones and lacks some. The repertoire holds around 130,000 clones, with approximately 96% as singletons. V was pared by 6 bases and J by 8 bases, with 13 bases between. The CDR3 consists of 12 residues. Looked up from germline, CDR1 is MDHEN and CDR2 is SYDVKM. V gene TRBV28 combines with J gene TRBJ1-2; perhaps TRBD1 as D (6 bases). The sequence was collected from a female donor with multiple sclerosis, enrolled in a pregnancy study. The sample here was peripheral blood, taken after pregnancy. CDR3 nucleotides: TGTGCCAGCAGGGTGGACAGTCGGGGCTACACCTTC. Residues: CASRVDSRGYTF.